This T cell receptor beta chain was documented in a study of blood T cell repertoires in COVID-19. Study context: The United States, Italy and Spain were the sources of the acute and convalescent COVID-19 samples.

Profiled with immunoSEQ multiplex PCR; TCRdb holds only in-frame clones, not every one. The repertoire holds 270,000 or so clones, approximately 88% seen once, with 1% to 1.5% in the top ten. V shed 3 bases and J 3 bases; nucleotides not matched to a gene: 14. The CDR3 runs 19 residues. Germline V lookup: CDR1 KGHSY, CDR2 FQNENV. Sequencing was carried out using PBMCs or T cells enriched from blood (not recorded which). This sequence was found in a woman aged 40 to 50 with acute COVID-19. The chain employs TRBV16 and TRBJ1-5; 10 bases agree with TRBD1. CDR3 DNA sequence: TGTGCCAGCAGCCACGGCTTTGGGACAGGGGCAAAAGACAATCAGCCCCAGCATTTT. Its translation: CASSHGFGTGAKDNQPQHF.